The T cell receptor beta chain described here comes from a study of CD8 T cells in Susac syndrome. The CDR3 length is 14 residues. Germline V gene sequence: CDR1 SEHNR, CDR2 FQNEAQ (reference sequence). Trimming at V came to 5 bases and at J to 3 bases, leaving 7 bases not matched to a gene. Reverse transcription used about 0.45 to 1 ug RNA and random hexamers. TCRdb independently ran MiXCR on the immunoSEQ multiplex PCR reads; one entry per CDR3 protein. This sample has roughly 100,000 distinct CDR3 sequences; 94% occur once, and the top ten carry 0.41%. The rearrangement joins TRBV7-9 to TRBJ2-7, with TRBD2 identical over 7 bases. This TCR was recovered from a human donor with Susac syndrome. The sample was CD8+ T cells from PBMCs. DNA of the CDR3: TGTGCCAGCAGCCAAGGGGAGGGTAGCTACGAGCAGTACTTC. It yields the protein CASSQGEGSYEQYF.